One T cell receptor beta chain is described in this entry. No cognate antigen has been identified for it. The record has no base qualities; no much larger clone is one base away. The sample originates from a study of cytomegalovirus exposure and HLA in healthy donors (dated by TCRdb to 2016 to 2017). Describing the broader study: An earlier analysis of more than 550 of the donors reported approximately 300 Gb of sequence data and 95 million to 120 million unique TCR beta sequences obtained from some 200 million T cells. Donor age, sex, ethnicity and CMV serostatus were compiled together with the repertoire data. A later genetic analysis took genome-wide SNP genotypes for about 65% of the 666 donors and used that subset as a discovery cohort. The later analysis used no new phenotypic data to find candidate immune exposures, relying instead on TCR beta sequences and their occurrence across donors. About 280 gigabases of sequencing data and around 87 million unique TCR sequences were included in an early release covering under 650 HLA-typed donors. Along with the approximately 650-subject first cohort, a separate validation cohort of some 130 different subjects was used. The T cell repertoires of under 700 subjects were profiled by immunosequencing and related to cytomegalovirus serostatus. The genetic ancestry cluster associated with self-reported Caucasian donors included roughly 84% of the 350 to 500 genotyped donors. The number of donors typed differed by locus, with roughly 620-630 for A, B, C, DRB1 and DQB1, more than 500 for DQA1, approximately 580 for DPA1, and about 450 for DPB1. A later analysis re-analyzed previously published TCR beta repertoires from about 600 donors and added high-resolution HLA genotyping to study TCR occurrence patterns. HLA typing included class I and class II loci at four-digit resolution. The aim of the study was to test whether cataloging public T cell receptors could identify signatures of past pathogen exposure. The study combined high-throughput TCR immunosequencing, statistical association of individual TCRs with disease status, and machine learning to predict cytomegalovirus infection status. Roughly five DR-DQ haplotypes were treated as single units for association and clustering because of strong linkage in the cohort. All discovery cohort repertoires had been generated using a single sequencing platform. In an earlier analysis of 500 to 650 of the donors, high-throughput TCR beta sequencing was used to judge whether each TCR beta V gene segment behaved as functional or pseudogenic. Among roughly 370 genotyped donors of the cohort, an average of about 240,000 unique TCR beta nucleotide sequences were sequenced per donor, around 20% of them non-productive.

In the germline V gene (reference sequence), CDR1 corresponds to GTSNPN and CDR2 to SVGIG. V lost 4 bases and J lost 5 bases; the stretch between them is 14 bases long. Counted from cysteine to phenylalanine, this CDR3 has 13 amino acids. The sequence is cut down to CDR3 DNA, 39 bases in frame from base 1. Points the paper makes about the study in general: According to a later analysis, parvovirus B19, influenza, CMV and Epstein-Barr virus appeared linked to several top co-occurrence clusters. It was suggested by the authors that the approach could potentially be generalized to other disease states and immunological phenotypes. Because the 87-base-pair reads could not distinguish some IMGT-functional V segments, including TRBV6-2 and TRBV6-3, those segments were excluded. Most TCR sequences were observed very rarely across donors, whereas some public TCRs were present in many individuals. An association between a missense DCLRE1C variant and V-gene and J-gene trimming of TCR beta chains was found in a later genetic analysis and replicated in an independent cohort. Compared with equally common non-associated chains, HLA-associated TCR beta chains in a later analysis were more clonally expanded and had lower generation probabilities. The presence/absence analyses assumed that sequencing depth was roughly uniform across donors, and that assumption may not be true. A cluster of highly shared sequence variants was judged likely to represent a technical artifact of the sequencing pipeline. The classifier was reported to diagnose cytomegalovirus status with high specificity and sensitivity in both the original and validation cohorts. An earlier analysis of some 560 of the donors showed that most TCR beta V segments appeared in productive rearrangements either about 87% or about 30% of the time, which broadly matched IMGT annotations. Linkage disequilibrium might explain the correlated functional status among segregating V segments, but an unknown experimental factor could not be ruled out. In vitro tests confirmed that three of the cytomegalovirus-associated TCR beta chains recognize cytomegalovirus antigens. A further reported finding was that TCR beta sequences accurately predicted the HLA-A and HLA-B alleles for most subjects in the first cohort. Because HLA typing was missing for some donors at each locus, association tests included only the typed subset. At a false discovery rate of 0.05, a later analysis linked some 18,000 TCR beta sequences to specific HLA alleles. In a later genetic analysis, fewer N-insertions in productive TCRs were reported among donors in an Asian-associated ancestry cluster than the approximately 710-donor mean. In a later analysis, TCR association rates were found to vary across HLA loci, with the most associated TCRs seen for DRB1 alleles and the fewest for HLA-C alleles. This cohort had only TCR beta chains sequenced, and the lack of alpha or paired-chain data limited which features could be detected. Assigning TCR associations to individual alleles was difficult when HLA alleles, especially DR and DQ, strongly co-occurred. The study gave a list of about 170 TCR beta chains associated with cytomegalovirus. For the cohort, immune exposure information was limited to CMV serostatus. In a later analysis, most CMV-associated TCR beta chains were found to appear HLA-restricted, with HLA associations seemingly driven largely by CMV exposure. Because counts were too low, approximately 18 rarely observed V segments, including chromosome 9 orphons, were excluded from the earlier analysis of 500 to 700 of the donors.

The library was built by means of the immunoSEQ multiplex PCR assay. For the multiplex PCR, a mixture combining 60 forward primers for TCR Vbeta segments and 13 reverse primers for TCR Jbeta segments was used. Amplification of the CDR3 region of rearranged TCR beta genes was performed with a multiplex PCR assay on genomic DNA. Amplified TCR beta libraries were sequenced as 87-base-pair reads on the Illumina HiSeq System. Under the source paper's analysis protocol: A later analysis tallied 70 million to 100 million unique TCR beta chains across the approximately 670 repertoires, and about 10 million of those chains were shared by two or more donors. A nearest-neighbor algorithm error-corrected the raw reads and collapsed the reads into unique sequences, merging closely related sequences to remove PCR and sequencing errors. V, D and J gene segments were assigned by aligning CDR3 sequences to IMGT reference sequences. For a sequence to be retained, a match of at least six nucleotides was required to both a V gene segment and a J gene segment. Rearrangements were called productive when the CDR3 lacked stop codons and stayed in frame with V and J; all others were non-productive. Following IMGT convention, CDR3 was defined as the stretch from the second conserved V-encoded cysteine to the conserved J-encoded phenylalanine. In an earlier analysis of around 570 of the donors, sequences lacking an unambiguous match to a single V gene segment were excluded. In an earlier analysis of 587 of the donors, V segments were called functional above 56.7% productive rearrangements and were called segregating when the between-donor standard deviation exceeded 5%. A statistical classification framework was built to diagnose cytomegalovirus status from the catalog of TCR beta chain sequences. V and J gene assignment, in a later analysis, came from comparing TCR nucleotide sequences with IMGT/GENE-DB human TR gene sequences. Using the TCRdist pipeline, a later analysis assigned CDR3 sequences along with most-parsimonious VDJ recombination scenarios. In a later analysis, every TCR beta chain was defined by the combination of its CDR3 amino acid sequence and its V-gene family, and reads without a unique V-gene family were dropped. A later analysis removed 592 highly shared, low-generation-probability nucleotide sequences to deal with suspected cross-contamination and a sequencing artifact. A later analysis calculated a clonal expansion index for each public chain from normalized within-repertoire ranks of inferred template counts. A later analysis computed generation probabilities with a VDJ recombination model fitted to out-of-frame rearrangements, and checked the results against IGoR. A later analysis scored TCR-TCR, TCR-HLA and TCR-CMV co-occurrence with hypergeometric tests, applying a repertoire-size bias correction to TCR pairs. To estimate false discovery rates, a later analysis permuted the HLA or CMV assignments 20 times. A later analysis grouped co-occurring TCRs with DBSCAN, adding TCRdist sequence similarity when clustering within HLA-allele-positive subsets. For co-occurrence clustering, repertoires with fewer than 30,000 or more than 120,000 public chains were excluded, along with four or five repertoires with anomalous nucleotide sharing. As stored in TCRdb, this immuneACCESS dataset retains in-frame rearrangements with V and J assigned. A fraction of the clones does not appear; measured against another copy, unresolved V genes explain less than half of the discrepancy, and the remainder lacks a known reason. V, J and clone size are taken as reported in that table, and D and trimming were inferred from the DNA itself. Within this sample are around 90,000 clones, with approximately 86% of them counted one time only. The ten most abundant clones make up 8% to 10% of the sample.

The cohort consisted of 666 healthy bone marrow donors. All cohort members were sampled while nominally healthy, although unrecorded immune exposures were likely present. The donor tested CMV seropositive and was one of the 289 seropositive cohort members. A peripheral blood sample was provided by each donor, and peripheral blood mononuclear cells were used for TCR beta sequencing. The Qiagen DNeasy Blood Extraction Kit was used to extract genomic DNA from the blood cell samples. Recombination connected TRBV30 to TRBJ1-1; TRBD1 is a weak D gene call, 6 bases matching. The sequencing sample was made of PBMCs. The TCR comes from a man aged 25-40 years in good health and CMV-seropositive. CDR3 protein: CAWNLQGETEAFF. The nucleotides are TGTGCCTGGAACTTACAGGGTGAAACTGAAGCTTTCTTT.